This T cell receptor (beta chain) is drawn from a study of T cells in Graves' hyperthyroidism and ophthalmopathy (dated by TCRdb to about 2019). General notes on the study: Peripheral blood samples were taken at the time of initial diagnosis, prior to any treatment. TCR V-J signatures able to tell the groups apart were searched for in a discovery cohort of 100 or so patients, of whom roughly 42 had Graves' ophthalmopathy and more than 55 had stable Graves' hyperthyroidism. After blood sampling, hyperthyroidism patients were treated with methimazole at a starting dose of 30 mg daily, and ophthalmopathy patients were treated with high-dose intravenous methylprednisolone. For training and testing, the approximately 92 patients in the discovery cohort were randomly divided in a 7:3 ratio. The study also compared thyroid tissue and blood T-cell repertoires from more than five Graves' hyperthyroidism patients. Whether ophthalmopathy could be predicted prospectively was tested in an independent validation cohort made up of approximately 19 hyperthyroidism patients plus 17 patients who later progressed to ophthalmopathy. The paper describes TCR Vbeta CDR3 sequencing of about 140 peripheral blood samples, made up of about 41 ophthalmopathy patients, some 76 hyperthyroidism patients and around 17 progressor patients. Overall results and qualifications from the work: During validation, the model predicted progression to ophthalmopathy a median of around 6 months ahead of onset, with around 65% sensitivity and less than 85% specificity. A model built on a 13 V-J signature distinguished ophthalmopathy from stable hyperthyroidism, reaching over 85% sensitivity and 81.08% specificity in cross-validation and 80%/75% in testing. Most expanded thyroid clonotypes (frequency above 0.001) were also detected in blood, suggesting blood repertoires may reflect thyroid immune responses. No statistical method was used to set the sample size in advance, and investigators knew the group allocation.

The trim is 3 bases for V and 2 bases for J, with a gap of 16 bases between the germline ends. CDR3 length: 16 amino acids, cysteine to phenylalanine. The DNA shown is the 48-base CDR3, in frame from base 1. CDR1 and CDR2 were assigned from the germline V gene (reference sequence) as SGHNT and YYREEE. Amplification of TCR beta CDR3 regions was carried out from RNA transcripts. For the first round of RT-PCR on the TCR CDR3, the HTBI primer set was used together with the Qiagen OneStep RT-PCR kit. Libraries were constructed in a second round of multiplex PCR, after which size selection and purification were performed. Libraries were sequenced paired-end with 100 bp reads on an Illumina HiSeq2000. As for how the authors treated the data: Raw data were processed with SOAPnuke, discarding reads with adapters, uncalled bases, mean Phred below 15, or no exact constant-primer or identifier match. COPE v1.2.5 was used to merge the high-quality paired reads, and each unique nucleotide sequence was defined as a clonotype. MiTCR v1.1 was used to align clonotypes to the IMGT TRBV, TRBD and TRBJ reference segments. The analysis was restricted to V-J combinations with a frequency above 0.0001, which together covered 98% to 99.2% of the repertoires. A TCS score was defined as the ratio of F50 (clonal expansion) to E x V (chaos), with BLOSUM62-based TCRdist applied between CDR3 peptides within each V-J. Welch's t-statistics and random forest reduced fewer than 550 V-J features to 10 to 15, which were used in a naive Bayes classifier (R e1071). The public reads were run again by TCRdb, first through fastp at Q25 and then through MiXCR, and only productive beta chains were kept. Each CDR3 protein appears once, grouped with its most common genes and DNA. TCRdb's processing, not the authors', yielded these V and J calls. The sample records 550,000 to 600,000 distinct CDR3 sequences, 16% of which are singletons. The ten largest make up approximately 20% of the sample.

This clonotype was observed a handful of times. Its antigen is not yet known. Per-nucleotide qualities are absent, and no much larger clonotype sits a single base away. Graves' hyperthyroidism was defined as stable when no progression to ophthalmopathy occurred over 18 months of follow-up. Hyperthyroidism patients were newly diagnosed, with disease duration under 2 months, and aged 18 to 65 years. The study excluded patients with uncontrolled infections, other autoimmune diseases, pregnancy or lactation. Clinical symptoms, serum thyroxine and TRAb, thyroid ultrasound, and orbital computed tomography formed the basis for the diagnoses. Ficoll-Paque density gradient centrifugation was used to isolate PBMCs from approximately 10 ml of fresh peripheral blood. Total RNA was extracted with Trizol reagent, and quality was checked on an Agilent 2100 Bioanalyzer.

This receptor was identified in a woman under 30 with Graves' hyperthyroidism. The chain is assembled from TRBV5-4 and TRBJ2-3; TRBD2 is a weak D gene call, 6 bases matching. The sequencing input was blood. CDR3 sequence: CASSWGDALVTDTQYF. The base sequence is TGTGCCAGCAGCTGGGGGGACGCCCTCGTCACAGATACGCAGTATTTT. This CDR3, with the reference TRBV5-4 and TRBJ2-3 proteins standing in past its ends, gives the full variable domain ETGVTQSPTHLIKTRGQQVTLRCSSQSGHNTVSWYQQALGQGPQFIFQYYREEENGRGNFPPRFSGLQFPNYSSELNVNALELDDSALYLCASSWGDALVTDTQYFGPGTRLTVL.